One and the same sample provided the 12 T cell receptor beta chains below, sequenced in a study of blood T cell repertoires in COVID-19. Using immunoSEQ multiplex PCR, the repertoire was profiled, and TCRdb retains in-frame clones only, with some absent. The table includes 200,000 to 250,000 clones, 75% to 90% detected once. The source material was PBMCs or T cells enriched from blood (not recorded which). These receptors were taken from a woman aged 25-40 years who had been exposed to COVID-19.

The genes are TRBV18 and TRBJ2-4; D is uncertain. Between the trimmed V and J ends, which lost 2 bases and 0 bases, there was a span of 8 bases. CDR3 length: 15 residues. Germline V lookup: CDR1 KGHSH, CDR2 LQKENI. The chain's CDR3 is CASSPNGLAKNIQYF. The CDR3 bases are TGTGCCAGCTCACCAAATGGGCTAGCCAAAAACATTCAGTACTTC.

The chain couples TRBV11-2 to TRBJ1-1; D is ambiguous. Germline CDR1 and CDR2: SGHAT and FQNNGV. This CDR3 has 13 residues. V lost 2 bases and J lost 1, with 5 bases in between. The CDR3 DNA reads as TGTGCCAGCAGCTTACGACAGAACACTGAAGCTTTCTTT. Translated, it gives CASSLRQNTEAFF.

The rearrangement uses TRBV2 and TRBJ1-2, with 9 bases that match TRBD1. The CDR3 has 13 amino acids. Germline CDR1 reads SNHLY; CDR2 reads FYNNEI. V trimming: 3 bases; J trimming: 7 bases; junction bases outside the gene matches: 3. In DNA, the CDR3 is TGTGCCAGCAGTGAGGACAGGGGCACTGGCTACACCTTC. Residues: CASSEDRGTGYTF.

The V and J genes are TRBV29-1 and TRBJ2-1, with D possibly being TRBD1 (6 bases). CDR1 is SQVTM, CDR2 ANQGSEA, per germline. The V and J ends lost 7 bases and 8 bases respectively, with 15 bases between them. There are 12 residues in the CDR3. CDR3 nucleotide sequence: TGCAGCGGGGCCGACAGGCGAGATGAGCAGTTCTTC. The encoded protein is CSGADRRDEQFF.

This CDR3 is CASRSPGGQETQYF. The CDR3 DNA is TGTGCCAGCAGGTCCCCAGGGGGTCAAGAGACCCAGTACTTC. The chain is built from TRBV5-4 and TRBJ2-5; the match to TRBD1 covers 7 bases. Germline assignment: CDR1 SGHNT and CDR2 YYREEE (reference sequence). Trimming removed 5 bases from V and 2 bases from J; junction bases left unmatched: 6. The CDR3 covers 14 residues.

This chain joins TRBV29-1 and TRBJ1-1; D uncertain. Germline CDR1 is SQVTM and CDR2 is ANQGSEA. Trimming removed 5 bases from V and 1 base from J, with 8 bases in between. This CDR3 is 12 amino acids long. CDR3 region: CSVRQENTEAFF. CDR3 DNA: TGCAGCGTTCGGCAGGAGAACACTGAAGCTTTCTTT.

The rearrangement links TRBV7-3 to TRBJ1-6, with 9 nucleotides matching TRBD1. After removal of 3 bases from V and 6 bases from J, the junction contained 3 bases not matched to a gene. Germline V gives CDR1 SGHTA, CDR2 FQGTGA. This CDR3 is built from 15 residues. Here the CDR3 DNA reads TGTGCCAGCAGCTTTACGACAGGGGGTAATTCACCCCTCCACTTT. It specifies CASSFTTGGNSPLHF.

The gene calls are TRBV27 and TRBJ1-3; TRBD1 matches 8 bases. V dropped 2 bases and J dropped 7; count of bases not matched to a gene: 7. CDR1 and CDR2 from the germline V gene are MNHEY and SMNVEV (reference sequence). CDR3 length: 15 amino acids. CDR3 DNA: TGTGCCAGCAGTTTAGGAGGACAGGGTTTGAACACCATATATTTT. This translates into CASSLGGQGLNTIYF.

This clone was observed a single time. The chain links TRBV4-2 to TRBJ2-7; 8 nucleotides agree with TRBD2. V shed 1 base, J shed 6 bases, and the junction held 14 bases outside the gene matches. Germline-derived CDR1 and CDR2 are LGHNA and YNFKEQ. The CDR3 covers 17 residues. The CDR3 DNA is TGTGCCAGCAGCCAAGGCACTGACGGGAGGGTAAGGAGCGAGCAGTACTTC. Translated, it gives CASSQGTDGRVRSEQYF.

DNA for the CDR3: TGTGCCAGCAGCGTAGCTATGACAGGCTCCTATGGCTACACCTTC. Encoded protein: CASSVAMTGSYGYTF. The V call is TRBV9, the J call TRBJ1-2; tentative D call: TRBD1 (6 bases). Germline V gene lookup returns CDR1 SGDLS and CDR2 YYNGEE. This CDR3 contains 15 residues. V was trimmed by 0 bases and J by 4 bases, leaving 13 bases between them.

This chain connects TRBV4-1 to TRBJ2-1; 12 nucleotides line up with TRBD2. From germline, CDR1 is MGHRA and CDR2 YSYEKL. The V and J ends lost 6 bases and 6 bases, in that order; junction bases with no gene match: 9. The CDR3 has 16 amino acids. CDR3 nucleotide sequence: TGCGCCAGCAGGGGGCAAGTGACTAGCGGGAGCAATGAGCAGTTCTTC. It yields the protein CASRGQVTSGSNEQFF.

The gene calls are TRBV3-1 (or the pseudogene TRBV3-2) and TRBJ1-6; D is possibly TRBD1 (6 bases). Trimming removed 0 bases from V and 9 bases from J, with 12 bases in between. The CDR3 contains 15 residues. Germline CDR1 is LGHDT and CDR2 is YNNKEL (reference sequence). The CDR3 reads CASSQDQGPGSPLHF. In nucleotides, the CDR3 is TGTGCCAGCAGCCAAGATCAGGGGCCGGGTTCACCCCTCCACTTT.